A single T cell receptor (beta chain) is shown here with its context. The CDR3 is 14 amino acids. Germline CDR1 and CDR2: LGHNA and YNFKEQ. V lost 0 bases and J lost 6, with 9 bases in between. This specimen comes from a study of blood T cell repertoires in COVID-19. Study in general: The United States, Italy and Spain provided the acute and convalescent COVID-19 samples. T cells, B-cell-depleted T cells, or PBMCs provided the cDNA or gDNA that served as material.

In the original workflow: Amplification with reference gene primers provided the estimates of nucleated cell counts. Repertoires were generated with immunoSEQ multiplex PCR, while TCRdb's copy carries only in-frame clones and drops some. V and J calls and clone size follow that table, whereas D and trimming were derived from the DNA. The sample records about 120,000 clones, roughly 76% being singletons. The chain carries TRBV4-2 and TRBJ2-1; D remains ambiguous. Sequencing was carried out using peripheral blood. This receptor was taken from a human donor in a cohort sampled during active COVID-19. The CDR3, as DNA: TGTGCCAGCAGCCAAGAGGTAGGCGGCAATGAGCAGTTCTTC. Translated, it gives CASSQEVGGNEQFF.